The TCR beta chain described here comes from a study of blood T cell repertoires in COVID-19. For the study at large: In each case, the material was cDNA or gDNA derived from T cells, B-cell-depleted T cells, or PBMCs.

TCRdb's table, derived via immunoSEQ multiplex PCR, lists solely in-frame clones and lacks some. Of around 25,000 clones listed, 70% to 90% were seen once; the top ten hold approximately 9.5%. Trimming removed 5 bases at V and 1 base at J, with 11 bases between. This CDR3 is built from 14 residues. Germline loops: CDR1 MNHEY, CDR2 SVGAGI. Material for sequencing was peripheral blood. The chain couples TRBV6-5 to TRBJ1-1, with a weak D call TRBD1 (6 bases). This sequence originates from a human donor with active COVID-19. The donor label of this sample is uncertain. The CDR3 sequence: CASSRIQGNTEAFF. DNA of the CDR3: TGTGCCAGCAGTCGAATACAGGGGAACACTGAAGCTTTCTTT.